These 30 T cell receptor beta chains were sequenced from one sample in a study of OX40 agonist ivuxolimab in advanced cancers. TCRdb's copy holds only in-frame clones and misses some; the assay was immunoSEQ multiplex PCR. The table has about 44,000 clones, 70% to 90% seen once. Sequencing used CD4+ or CD8+ T cells sorted from blood, obtained in a trial of the OX40 agonist ivuxolimab. Receptors were obtained from an adult with an advanced solid tumor such as melanoma, head and neck, liver or kidney cancer.

The gene calls are TRBV27 and TRBJ2-3, with D possibly TRBD2 on 7 matching bases. Germline CDR1 reads MNHEY; CDR2 reads SMNVEV (reference sequence). The V end lost 8 bases, the J end lost 6 bases, and 18 bases lay between the germline ends. CDR3 size: 14 residues. The CDR3 coding sequence is TGTGCCAGCCTCCCGGGGGGCCTTACCGATACGCAGTATTTT. This encodes CASLPGGLTDTQYF.

V is TRBV4-2 and J is TRBJ1-2; TRBD1 matches 10 bases. The CDR3 contains 14 residues. Germline CDR1 LGHNA, CDR2 YNFKEQ. The V gene end was trimmed by 0 bases and the J gene end by 6 bases; junction bases not matched to a gene: 1. This chain's CDR3 is CASSQETGGDGYTF. The CDR3 nucleotides are TGTGCCAGCAGCCAAGAGACAGGGGGCGATGGCTACACCTTC.

The chain is built from TRBV6-1 and TRBJ1-1, with D possibly TRBD1 on 6 matching bases. Germline loops: CDR1 MNHNS, CDR2 SASEGT. Trimming removed 4 bases at V and 0 bases at J, with 12 bases between. This CDR3 contains 15 residues. CDR3 protein: CASSAGAYMNTEAFF. The CDR3 DNA reads as TGTGCCAGCAGTGCAGGGGCATATATGAACACTGAAGCTTTCTTT.

This chain links TRBV6-5 with TRBJ2-1, with D maybe TRBD1 (7 bases). Per germline, CDR1 MNHEY and CDR2 SVGAGI. The CDR3 consists of 14 residues. V lost 4 bases and J 2 bases, leaving 9 bases between the germline ends. The CDR3, as DNA: TGTGCCAGCAGTTTCAGGGGGGCCTACAATGAGCAGTTCTTC. Its translation is CASSFRGAYNEQFF.

V and J are TRBV4-1 and TRBJ2-7; 8 nucleotides match TRBD1. The CDR3 runs to 14 residues. CDR1 is MGHRA, CDR2 YSYEKL, per germline. J was trimmed by 5 bases and V by 4 bases; bases with no gene match: 7. CDR3 sequence reads: CASSLDRGTNEQYF. Here the CDR3 DNA reads TGCGCCAGCAGCCTCGACAGGGGAACCAACGAGCAGTACTTC.

This sequence joins TRBV30 and TRBJ1-1; maybe TRBD1 (6 bases). This CDR3 is built from 12 residues. V was pared by 5 bases and J by 2 bases, with 9 bases between. Germline V gives CDR1 GTSNPN, CDR2 SVGIG (reference sequence). The CDR3 region is CAWGQLNTEAFF. In nucleotides, the CDR3 is TGTGCCTGGGGACAGCTCAACACTGAAGCTTTCTTT.

In its sample, this clone was seen a few times. The gene calls are TRBV6-4 and TRBJ1-4; D might be TRBD1 (5 bases). V was pared by 2 bases and J by 4 bases, with 17 bases between. CDR1 and CDR2 (germline): MRHNA, SNTAGT. CDR3 size: 17 residues. The CDR3 sequence: CASSDNVAVGVNEKLFF. CDR3 DNA: TGTGCCAGCAGTGACAACGTGGCCGTAGGGGTTAATGAAAAACTGTTTTTT.

The chain employs TRBV7-2 and TRBJ2-3, with D uncertain. CDR1 is SGHTA, CDR2 FQGNSA, per germline. This CDR3 is built from 12 residues. Trimming shortened V by 6 bases and J by 2 bases, and 6 bases separated the two germline ends. CDR3 amino acids: CASSILTDTQYF. CDR3 DNA sequence: TGTGCCAGCAGTATCCTCACAGATACGCAGTATTTT.

The chain joins TRBV7-6 to TRBJ2-7; D unresolved. The CDR3 covers 11 residues. Germline CDR1 is SGHVS and CDR2 is FNYEAQ. Between the trimmed V and J ends, which lost 5 bases and 3 bases, there was a span of 5 bases. DNA for the CDR3: TGTGCCAGCAGCCCCGGCTACGAGCAGTACTTC. This encodes CASSPGYEQYF.

The rearrangement uses TRBV19 and TRBJ2-7; 7 positions agree with TRBD1. The CDR3 runs 14 residues. Germline V CDR1 and CDR2: LNHDA, SQIVND (reference sequence). Trimming took 7 bases from V and 6 from J; bases not matched to a gene: 12. The CDR3 DNA reads as TGTGCCAGTACCCTGGGACAGTATCCAAGCGAGCAGTACTTC. It encodes CASTLGQYPSEQYF.

This clone has a single count. The chain carries TRBV6-5 and TRBJ2-5; TRBD1 is a possible D gene (5 bases). The CDR3 is 14 residues long. Trimming removed 0 bases from V and 0 bases from J, with 5 bases in between. The germline V gene encodes CDR1 MNHEY and CDR2 SVGAGI. The CDR3 sequence: CASSYSGDQETQYF. The CDR3 DNA follows: TGTGCCAGCAGTTACTCAGGGGACCAAGAGACCCAGTACTTC.

This clone was observed a few times. The J gene is TRBJ2-2, the V gene TRBV27; a weak D match, TRBD2 (7 bases). Germline V gives CDR1 MNHEY, CDR2 SMNVEV (reference sequence). The CDR3 runs to 15 residues. V was trimmed by 8 bases and J by 1 base, leaving 14 bases between them. CDR3 coding DNA: TGTGCCAGCGGGGGGGCCCATCTGAACACCGGGGAGCTGTTTTTT. It codes for CASGGAHLNTGELFF.

J is TRBJ1-1 and V is TRBV27; TRBD1 is a possible D gene (5 bases). Trimming cost V 1 base and J 3 bases, with 6 bases left between them. In germline, CDR1 is MNHEY, CDR2 SMNVEV (reference sequence). This CDR3 comprises 13 residues. CDR3 amino acids: CASSLFRDTEAFF. CDR3 coding DNA: TGTGCCAGCAGTTTATTCAGGGACACTGAAGCTTTCTTT.

The V gene is TRBV29-1, the J gene TRBJ2-7; 11 positions agree with TRBD1. Germline CDR1 is SQVTM and CDR2 is ANQGSEA. The CDR3 runs to 13 residues. Trimming took 6 bases from V and 4 from J; bases not matched to a gene: 5. CDR3 residues: CSVVDRGRYEQYF. The CDR3 nucleotides are TGCAGCGTCGTGGACAGGGGGCGTTACGAGCAGTACTTC.

The chain has TRBV5-4 and TRBJ2-7, with TRBD1 identical over 8 bases. CDR1 is SGHNT and CDR2 is YYREEE in the germline V gene (reference sequence). The CDR3 totals 17 residues. V lost 0 bases and J lost 4; bases outside the gene matches: 12. CDR3 in amino acids: CASSLAATGVGGYEQYF. The CDR3 coding sequence is TGTGCCAGCAGCTTGGCTGCGACAGGGGTAGGTGGTTACGAGCAGTACTTC.

The CDR3 region has the DNA TGCGCCAGCAGCCAAGGGGCCGGGACAGGGGGCAGAGAGCTGTTTTTT. This gives the protein CASSQGAGTGGRELFF. The V and J genes are TRBV4-1 and TRBJ2-2, with TRBD1 matching over 12 bases. Trimming took 1 base from V and 11 from J; bases not matched to a gene: 8. The CDR3 loop spans 16 amino acids. CDR1 is MGHRA and CDR2 is YSYEKL in the germline V gene.

V usage is TRBV7-9 and J usage is TRBJ2-1; 7 bases align to TRBD1. V lost 1 base and J lost 9; bases outside the gene matches: 9. The CDR3 covers 15 residues. CDR1 is SEHNR and CDR2 is FQNEAQ in the germline V gene (reference sequence). CDR3 nucleotide sequence: TGTGCCAGCAGCTTAGAAGGGACAGCCGAGGGTGAGCAGTTCTTC. Translating it yields CASSLEGTAEGEQFF.

This rearrangement joins TRBV6-5 to TRBJ2-7; tentatively, D is TRBD1 or TRBD2 (5 bases each). Trimming removed 8 bases from V and 1 base from J, with 15 bases in between. The CDR3 runs 14 residues. The germline gives CDR1 MNHEY, CDR2 SVGAGI. CDR3 region: CASARDGLSYEQYF. CDR3 sequence (DNA): TGTGCCAGCGCCCGGGACGGATTATCCTACGAGCAGTACTTC.

The chain couples TRBV29-1 to TRBJ2-3; the match to TRBD1 covers 11 bases. The junction had 5 bases not matched to a gene; V was cut back by 7 bases and J by 5 bases. The V gene's germline CDR1 is SQVTM and CDR2 ANQGSEA. The CDR3 totals 13 residues. The CDR3 DNA follows: TGCAGCGGCTGGGACAGGGGGATAGATACGCAGTATTTT. Protein sequence: CSGWDRGIDTQYF.

The chain couples TRBV19 to TRBJ1-2; 8 positions agree with TRBD1. The germline gives CDR1 LNHDA, CDR2 SQIVND (reference sequence). There are 15 residues in the CDR3. The ends lost 1 base at V and 8 bases at J; junction bases unmatched: 9. The CDR3 here is CASSIASRTGQGYTF. The CDR3 region has the DNA TGTGCCAGTAGTATAGCCTCACGGACAGGGCAGGGCTACACCTTC.

This sequence joins TRBV11-3 and TRBJ2-1, with 9 bases aligning to TRBD1. The CDR3 has 16 residues. Per the germline V gene, CDR1 is SGHNT and CDR2 is YENEEA. After removal of 5 bases from V and 5 bases from J, the junction contained 10 bases not matched to a gene. CDR3 residues: CASSRRGQGRDNEQFF. The CDR3 coding sequence is TGTGCCAGCAGCCGACGGGGACAGGGACGTGACAATGAGCAGTTCTTC.

CDR3 sequence (DNA): TGCGCCAGCAGCTTGGTGGGGGGTCCGTACAATGAGCAGTTCTTC. Translating it yields CASSLVGGPYNEQFF. J is TRBJ2-1 and V is TRBV5-1; the D gene is possibly TRBD2 (6 bases). CDR3 size: 15 residues. Germline V gene lookup returns CDR1 SGHRS and CDR2 YFSETQ. V lost 0 bases and J 4 bases, leaving 11 bases between the germline ends.

The gene calls are TRBV6-4 and TRBJ2-3; D ambiguous. The CDR3 runs 15 residues. V lost 1 base and J lost 1, with 9 bases in between. Germline assignment: CDR1 MRHNA and CDR2 SNTAGT. This chain's CDR3 is CASSDWATGTDTQYF. The CDR3 DNA sequence: TGTGCCAGCAGTGACTGGGCGACGGGCACAGATACGCAGTATTTT.

This clone was counted between two and nine times. The V gene is TRBV25-1, the J gene TRBJ1-1; no clear D gene. The CDR3 has 12 residues. Germline V CDR1 and CDR2: MGHDK, SYGVNS. V was trimmed by 6 bases and J by 3 bases, leaving 8 bases between them. The CDR3 loop reads CASRDGDTEAFF. DNA of the CDR3: TGTGCCAGCAGGGACGGGGACACTGAAGCTTTCTTT.

The chain uses TRBV25-1 and TRBJ2-1, with D perhaps matching TRBD2 (6 bases). Trimming stripped 0 bases from V and 12 bases from J, with 12 bases between. CDR3 length equals 13 residues. The germline CDR1 and CDR2 sequences are MGHDK and SYGVNS. CDR3 DNA sequence: TGTGCCAGCAGTGAATATATCCCGGAGGGGCAGTTCTTC. Its protein product is CASSEYIPEGQFF.

V usage is TRBV11-1 and J usage is TRBJ2-7; 7 bases fit TRBD1. V was pared by 2 bases and J by 0 bases, with 4 bases of the junction left unmatched. The CDR3 has 15 amino acids. CDR1 and CDR2 from the germline V gene are SGHAT and FQDESV (reference sequence). The CDR3 loop is CASSLSPGGSYEQYF. CDR3 coding DNA: TGTGCCAGCAGCTTAAGCCCAGGGGGCTCCTACGAGCAGTACTTC.

V and J are TRBV10-2 and TRBJ1-2, with 11 bases aligning to TRBD1. Germline V lookup: CDR1 WSHSY, CDR2 SAAADI. CDR3 size: 15 residues. J was trimmed by 4 bases and V by 0 bases; bases with no gene match: 1. The CDR3 DNA sequence: TGCGCCAGCAGTGAGTCGGACAGGGGGCCCTATGGCTACACCTTC. Encoded protein: CASSESDRGPYGYTF.

V gene TRBV4-3 combines with J gene TRBJ2-3, with D possibly being TRBD2 (6 bases). This CDR3 is 13 amino acids long. From germline, CDR1 is LGHNA and CDR2 YSLEER. The V gene lost 1 base and the J gene lost 6 bases, with 8 bases spanning the gap. This CDR3 reads CASSQGGVDTQYF. CDR3 DNA: TGCGCCAGCAGCCAAGGGGGGGTGGATACGCAGTATTTT.

This chain connects TRBV4-3 to TRBJ2-1, with D possibly TRBD2 on 7 matching bases. The germline CDR1 and CDR2 sequences are LGHNA and YSLEER. This CDR3 contains 15 residues. Between the trimmed V and J ends, which lost 1 base and 8 bases, there was a span of 15 bases. CDR3 sequence reads: CASSQVRGGGYEQFF. CDR3 in DNA: TGCGCCAGCAGCCAAGTCAGAGGGGGGGGCTATGAGCAGTTCTTC.

The chain uses TRBV6-4 and TRBJ2-1, with D unclear. The CDR3 extends over 14 amino acids. Germline lookup yields CDR1 MRHNA and CDR2 SNTAGT. The V gene lost 2 bases and the J gene lost 5 bases, with 10 bases spanning the gap. CDR3 sequence: CASSDLRTNNEQFF. CDR3 coding DNA: TGTGCCAGCAGTGACCTCCGCACTAACAATGAGCAGTTCTTC.